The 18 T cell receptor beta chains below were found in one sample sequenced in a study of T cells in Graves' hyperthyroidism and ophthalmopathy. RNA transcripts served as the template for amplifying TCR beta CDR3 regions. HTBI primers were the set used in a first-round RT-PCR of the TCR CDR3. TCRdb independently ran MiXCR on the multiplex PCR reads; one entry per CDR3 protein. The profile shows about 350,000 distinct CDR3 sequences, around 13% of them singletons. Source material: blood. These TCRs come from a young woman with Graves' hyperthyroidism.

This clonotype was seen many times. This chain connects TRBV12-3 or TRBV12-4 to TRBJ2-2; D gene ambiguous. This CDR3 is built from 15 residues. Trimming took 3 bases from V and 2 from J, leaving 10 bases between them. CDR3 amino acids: CASSFSSANTGELFF. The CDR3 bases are TGTGCCAGCAGTTTCAGTTCTGCTAACACCGGGGAGCTGTTTTTT.

The CDR3 region is CASIPESGAPYEQYF. Here the CDR3 DNA reads TGTGCCAGCATCCCAGAGTCGGGGGCCCCCTACGAGCAGTACTTC. The V and J genes are TRBV7-9 and TRBJ2-7; D is possibly TRBD1 or TRBD2 (6 bases each). The CDR3 covers 15 residues. Looked up from germline, CDR1 is SEHNR and CDR2 is FQNEAQ (reference sequence). V lost 7 bases, J lost 2 bases, and 18 bases lay in between.

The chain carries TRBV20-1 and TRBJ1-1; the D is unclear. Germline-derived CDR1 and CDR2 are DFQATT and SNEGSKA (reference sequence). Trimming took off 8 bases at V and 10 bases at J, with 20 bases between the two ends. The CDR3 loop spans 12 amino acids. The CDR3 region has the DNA TGCAGTCTCCGAGGACTGGCCTTAGGAGCTTTCTTT. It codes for CSLRGLALGAFF.

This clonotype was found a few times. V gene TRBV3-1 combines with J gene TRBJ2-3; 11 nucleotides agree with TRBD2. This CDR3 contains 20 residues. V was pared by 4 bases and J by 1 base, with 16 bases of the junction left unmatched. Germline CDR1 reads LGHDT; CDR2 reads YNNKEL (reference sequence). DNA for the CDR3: TGTGCCAGCAGCCCCTTCCATCTCACCCCGACTAGCGGGGGCACAGATACGCAGTATTTT. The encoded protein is CASSPFHLTPTSGGTDTQYF.

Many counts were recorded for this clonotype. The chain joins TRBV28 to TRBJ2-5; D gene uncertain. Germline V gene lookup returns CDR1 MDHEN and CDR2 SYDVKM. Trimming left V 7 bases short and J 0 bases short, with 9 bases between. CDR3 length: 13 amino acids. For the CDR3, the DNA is TGTGCCAGCATGTCCGGGTACCAAGAGACCCAGTACTTC. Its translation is CASMSGYQETQYF.

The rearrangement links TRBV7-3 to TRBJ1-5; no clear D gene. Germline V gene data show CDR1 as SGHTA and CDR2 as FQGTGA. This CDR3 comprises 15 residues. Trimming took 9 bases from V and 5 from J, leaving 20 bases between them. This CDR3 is CARAPKVSAYQPQHF. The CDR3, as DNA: TGTGCCAGAGCTCCAAAGGTGAGCGCCTATCAGCCCCAGCATTTT.

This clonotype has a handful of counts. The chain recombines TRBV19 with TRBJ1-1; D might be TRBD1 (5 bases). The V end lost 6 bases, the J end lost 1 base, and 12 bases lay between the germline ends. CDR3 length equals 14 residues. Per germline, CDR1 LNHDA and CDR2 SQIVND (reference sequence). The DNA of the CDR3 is TGTGCCAGTAGGAGGGGATGGGGGAACACTGAAGCTTTCTTT. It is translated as CASRRGWGNTEAFF. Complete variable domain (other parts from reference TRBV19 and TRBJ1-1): DGGITQSPKYLFRKEGQNVTLSCEQNLNHDAMYWYRQDPGQGLRLIYYSQIVNDFQKGDIAEGYSVSREKKESFPLTVTSAQKNPTAFYLCASRRGWGNTEAFFGQGTRLTVV.

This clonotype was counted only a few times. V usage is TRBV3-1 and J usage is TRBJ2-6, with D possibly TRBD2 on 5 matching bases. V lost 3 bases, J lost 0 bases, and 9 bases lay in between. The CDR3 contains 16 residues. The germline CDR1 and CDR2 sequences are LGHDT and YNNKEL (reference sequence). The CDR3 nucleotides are TGTGCCAGCAGCCAGAGAGGGTTCTCTGGGGCCAACGTCCTGACTTTC. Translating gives CASSQRGFSGANVLTF.

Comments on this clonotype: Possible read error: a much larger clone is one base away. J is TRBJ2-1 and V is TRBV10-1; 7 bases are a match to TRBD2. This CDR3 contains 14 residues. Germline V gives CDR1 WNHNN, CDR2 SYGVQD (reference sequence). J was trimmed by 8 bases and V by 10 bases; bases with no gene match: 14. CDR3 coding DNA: TGCGCCACCCAGGGTGACGGGAGGAGGCATGAGCAGTTCTTC. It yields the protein CATQGDGRRHEQFF.

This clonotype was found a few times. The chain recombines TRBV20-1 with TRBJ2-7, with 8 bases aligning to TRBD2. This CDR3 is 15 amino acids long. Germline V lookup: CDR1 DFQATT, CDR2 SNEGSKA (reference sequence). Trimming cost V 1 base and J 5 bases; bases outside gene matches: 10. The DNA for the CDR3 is TGCAGTGCTAGAGCCCCGGGGGGGAGGGCCGACGAGCAGTACTTC. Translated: CSARAPGGRADEQYF.

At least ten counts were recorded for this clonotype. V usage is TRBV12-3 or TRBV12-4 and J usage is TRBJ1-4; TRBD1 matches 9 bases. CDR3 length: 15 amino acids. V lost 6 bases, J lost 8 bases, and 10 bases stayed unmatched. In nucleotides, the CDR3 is TGTGCCAGCAGCCGGGGACAGGGCGGAGGAGAAAAACTGTTTTTT. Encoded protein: CASSRGQGGGEKLFF.

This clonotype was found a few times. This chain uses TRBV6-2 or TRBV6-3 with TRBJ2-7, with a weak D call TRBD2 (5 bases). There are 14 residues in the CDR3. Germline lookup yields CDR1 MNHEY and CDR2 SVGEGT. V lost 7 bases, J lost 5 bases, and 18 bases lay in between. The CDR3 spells CASISRDLPNEQYF. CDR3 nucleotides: TGTGCCAGCATCTCTCGGGATCTTCCTAACGAGCAGTACTTC.

The CDR3: CASSSAGGMVNQPQHF. DNA for the CDR3: TGTGCCAGCAGCTCGGCAGGGGGAATGGTCAATCAGCCCCAGCATTTT. The gene calls are TRBV7-9 and TRBJ1-5; TRBD1 matches 7 bases. CDR1 and CDR2 (germline): SEHNR, FQNEAQ (reference sequence). The J segment lost 3 bases and the V segment lost 4 bases, leaving 9 bases of the junction unmatched. The CDR3 is 16 amino acids.

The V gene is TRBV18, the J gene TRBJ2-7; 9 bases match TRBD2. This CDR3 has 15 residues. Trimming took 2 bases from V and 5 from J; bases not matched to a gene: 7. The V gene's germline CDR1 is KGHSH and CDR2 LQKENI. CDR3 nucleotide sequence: TGTGCCAGCTCACCAGGTAGCGGGAGATCCCACGAGCAGTACTTC. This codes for CASSPGSGRSHEQYF.

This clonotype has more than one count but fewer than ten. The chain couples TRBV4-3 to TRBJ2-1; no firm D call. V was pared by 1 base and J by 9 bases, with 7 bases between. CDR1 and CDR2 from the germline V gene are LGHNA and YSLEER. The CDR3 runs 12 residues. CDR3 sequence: CASSQVWREQFF. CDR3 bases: TGCGCCAGCAGCCAAGTCTGGCGTGAGCAGTTCTTC.

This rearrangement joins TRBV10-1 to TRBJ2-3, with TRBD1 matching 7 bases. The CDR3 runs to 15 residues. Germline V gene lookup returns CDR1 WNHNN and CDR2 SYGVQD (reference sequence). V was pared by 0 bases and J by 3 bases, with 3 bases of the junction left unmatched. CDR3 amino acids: CASSESVQGTDTQYF. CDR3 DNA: TGCGCCAGCAGTGAGTCTGTACAGGGGACAGATACGCAGTATTTT.

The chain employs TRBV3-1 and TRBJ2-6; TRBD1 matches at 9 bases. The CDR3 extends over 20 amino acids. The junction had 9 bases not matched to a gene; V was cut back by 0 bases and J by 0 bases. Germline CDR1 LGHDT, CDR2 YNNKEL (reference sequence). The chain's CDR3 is CASSQDRLGTGTSGANVLTF. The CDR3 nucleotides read TGTGCCAGCAGCCAAGATCGATTGGGGACAGGGACCTCTGGGGCCAACGTCCTGACTTTC.

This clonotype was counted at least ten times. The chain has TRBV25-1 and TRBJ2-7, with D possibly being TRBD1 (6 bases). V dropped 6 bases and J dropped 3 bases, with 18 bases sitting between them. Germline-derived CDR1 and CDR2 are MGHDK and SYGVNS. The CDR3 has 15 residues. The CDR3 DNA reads TGTGCCAGCAGATCGGACAGAGGGTTTTACTACGAGCAGTACTTC. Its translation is CASRSDRGFYYEQYF.